Listed below are T cell receptor beta chains from one sample, sequenced in a study of T cells after yellow fever vaccination. TCRdb reanalysed the 5' RACE reads using MiXCR and keeps one entry per CDR3 protein. The sample carries hundreds of thousands of distinct CDR3 sequences, approximately 13% recorded once. Sequencing was performed on PBMCs, taken on the day of the yellow fever booster vaccination. All receptors come from a man aged 25 to 40 who received the YFV17D yellow fever vaccine. Each CDR3 is given with its conserved first and last residue. Fields, in order: clone size, D gene, J gene, V gene, CDR3 DNA, CDR3 protein. The D gene is left open where the match is weak. The size of a clone is reported for some rows only, either as once, few or many, or as a class for expanded clones.

clone size: many
D gene: .
J gene: TRBJ2-2
V gene: TRBV4-2
CDR3 DNA: TGTGCCAGCAGACTAGGGGGGGACTCCAGCACCGGGGAGCTGTTTTTT
CDR3 protein: CASRLGGDSSTGELFF

clone size: few
D gene: TRBD2
J gene: TRBJ2-7
V gene: TRBV7-2
CDR3 DNA: TGTGCCAGCATGGCGGGAGGGCCGGACGAGCAGTACTTC
CDR3 protein: CASMAGGPDEQYF

clone size: few
D gene: .
J gene: TRBJ1-2
V gene: TRBV18
CDR3 DNA: TGTGCCAGCGCCTCTGGTCTGGCCTCTTCGATATCGGTGTATGGCTACACCTTC
CDR3 protein: CASASGLASSISVYGYTF

clone size: many
D gene: TRBD2
J gene: TRBJ2-5
V gene: TRBV11-2
CDR3 DNA: TGTGCCAGCAGCCCCCGGGAGGGGGAGACCCAGTACTTC
CDR3 protein: CASSPREGETQYF

clone size: .
D gene: TRBD2
J gene: TRBJ2-2
V gene: TRBV27
CDR3 DNA: TGTGCCAGCAGTTTAGCGGGAGGGCCCAGCGGGGAGCTGTTTTTT
CDR3 protein: CASSLAGGPSGELFF

clone size: few
D gene: TRBD2
J gene: TRBJ2-1
V gene: TRBV20-1
CDR3 DNA: TGCAGTGCTAGACCCTTAGCGGGAGTCTACAATGAGCAGTTCTTC
CDR3 protein: CSARPLAGVYNEQFF

clone size: few
D gene: TRBD2
J gene: TRBJ2-7
V gene: TRBV12-3/TRBV12-4
CDR3 DNA: TGTGCCAGCAGCCCGGGACTAGTCACACCCTCCGAGCAGTACTTC
CDR3 protein: CASSPGLVTPSEQYF

clone size: .
D gene: TRBD2
J gene: TRBJ2-6
V gene: TRBV19
CDR3 DNA: TGTGCCAGTAGTCCAACGGGACTAGCGGGAGGTGGGGCCAACGTCCTGACTTTC
CDR3 protein: CASSPTGLAGGGANVLTF

clone size: .
D gene: .
J gene: TRBJ2-7
V gene: TRBV20-1
CDR3 DNA: TGCAGTGCTAGACTAGGGACCTACGAGCAGTACTTC
CDR3 protein: CSARLGTYEQYF

clone size: few
D gene: TRBD1
J gene: TRBJ2-1
V gene: TRBV5-1
CDR3 DNA: TGCGCCAGCAGCTTGGGGGGACAGGGGACCGGTGAGCAGTTCTTC
CDR3 protein: CASSLGGQGTGEQFF

clone size: .
D gene: .
J gene: TRBJ2-7
V gene: TRBV12-3/TRBV12-4
CDR3 DNA: TGTGCCAGCAGTTTGGAGGCGGGGTTCTCCTACGAGCAGTACTTC
CDR3 protein: CASSLEAGFSYEQYF

clone size: .
D gene: .
J gene: TRBJ2-7
V gene: TRBV20-1
CDR3 DNA: TGCAGTGCTAGTAGTTTTGGGGAAGGGCACTACGAGCAGTACTTC
CDR3 protein: CSASSFGEGHYEQYF

clone size: .
D gene: .
J gene: TRBJ1-2
V gene: TRBV12-3/TRBV12-4
CDR3 DNA: TGTGCCAGTTGGGGGGGAGTCTATGGCTACACCTTC
CDR3 protein: CASWGGVYGYTF

clone size: .
D gene: TRBD2
J gene: TRBJ2-2
V gene: TRBV24-1
CDR3 DNA: TGTGCCACCAGTGACCGGACTAGCGGGACTTTCGGGGAGCTGTTTTTT
CDR3 protein: CATSDRTSGTFGELFF

clone size: few
D gene: TRBD1
J gene: TRBJ1-1
V gene: TRBV12-3/TRBV12-4
CDR3 DNA: TGTGCCAGCAGTCCCCAGGGGGGAGACACTGAAGCTTTCTTT
CDR3 protein: CASSPQGGDTEAFF

clone size: many
D gene: TRBD1
J gene: TRBJ1-6
V gene: TRBV7-2
CDR3 DNA: TGTGCCAGCGCATCCGGGACAGGGAAAAATTCACCCCTCCACTTT
CDR3 protein: CASASGTGKNSPLHF

clone size: few
D gene: TRBD2
J gene: TRBJ2-7
V gene: TRBV12-3/TRBV12-4
CDR3 DNA: TGTGCCAGCCGTCCTCCGGGACTAGCGGGAGGGCCCTCCCCCTACGAGCAGTACTTC
CDR3 protein: CASRPPGLAGGPSPYEQYF

clone size: few
D gene: TRBD2
J gene: TRBJ2-1
V gene: TRBV5-1
CDR3 DNA: TGCGCCAGCAGCATGGCGGGACTAGCGGGACATGAGCAGTTCTTC
CDR3 protein: CASSMAGLAGHEQFF

clone size: .
D gene: .
J gene: TRBJ2-7
V gene: TRBV20-1
CDR3 DNA: TGCAGTGCTAGAGATAGGACCACCCCGGGACCGTTCTACGAGCAGTACTTC
CDR3 protein: CSARDRTTPGPFYEQYF

clone size: few
D gene: .
J gene: TRBJ2-5
V gene: TRBV7-2
CDR3 DNA: TGTGCCAGCAGCTTAGATGTGGGGCGATTGGAGACCCAGTACTTC
CDR3 protein: CASSLDVGRLETQYF

clone size: .
D gene: .
J gene: TRBJ2-5
V gene: TRBV7-2
CDR3 DNA: TGTGCCAGCAGCTTAGTTTTTTCGGGGGAGACCCAGTACTTC
CDR3 protein: CASSLVFSGETQYF

clone size: few
D gene: .
J gene: TRBJ1-2
V gene: TRBV7-8
CDR3 DNA: TGTGCCAGCAGCTTATTGGTCGGACAGAGGGCCGGGAGCTACACCTTC
CDR3 protein: CASSLLVGQRAGSYTF

clone size: few
D gene: .
J gene: TRBJ2-5
V gene: TRBV28
CDR3 DNA: TGTGCCAGCAGTTTAGGGACAAGGAAGACCCAGTACTTC
CDR3 protein: CASSLGTRKTQYF

clone size: many
D gene: TRBD1
J gene: TRBJ2-5
V gene: TRBV20-1
CDR3 DNA: TGCAGTGCCCCGACCGGGACAGGGTTTTGGGAGACCCAGTACTTC
CDR3 protein: CSAPTGTGFWETQYF

clone size: .
D gene: .
J gene: TRBJ1-1
V gene: TRBV9
CDR3 DNA: TGTGCCAGCAGCACTATCACTGAGGGGAACACTGAAGCTTTCTTT
CDR3 protein: CASSTITEGNTEAFF

clone size: .
D gene: TRBD1
J gene: TRBJ1-2
V gene: TRBV10-3
CDR3 DNA: TGTGCCATCGCCACAGGGGACCATGGCTACACCTTC
CDR3 protein: CAIATGDHGYTF

clone size: few
D gene: .
J gene: TRBJ2-3
V gene: TRBV25-1
CDR3 DNA: TGTGCCAGGGTGGGGGTAGCGGGCACAGATACGCAGTATTTT
CDR3 protein: CARVGVAGTDTQYF

clone size: .
D gene: .
J gene: TRBJ2-3
V gene: TRBV7-2
CDR3 DNA: TGTGCCAGCAGCTTAGGACGGGCAGGCACAGATACGCAGTATTTT
CDR3 protein: CASSLGRAGTDTQYF

clone size: few
D gene: TRBD2
J gene: TRBJ2-5
V gene: TRBV2
CDR3 DNA: TGTGCCAGCAACCCAGCGGGAGTGAGAGAGACCCAGTACTTC
CDR3 protein: CASNPAGVRETQYF

clone size: few
D gene: .
J gene: TRBJ1-2
V gene: TRBV20-1
CDR3 DNA: TGCAGTGCTAGAGATCTCAATAGGGGAAACTATGGCTACACCTTC
CDR3 protein: CSARDLNRGNYGYTF

clone size: few
D gene: TRBD2
J gene: TRBJ2-5
V gene: TRBV5-1
CDR3 DNA: TGCGCCAGCAGCTTGGGGGGCGCGGGAGGAGGACAAGAGACCCAGTACTTC
CDR3 protein: CASSLGGAGGGQETQYF

clone size: .
D gene: .
J gene: TRBJ2-7
V gene: TRBV12-3/TRBV12-4
CDR3 DNA: TGTGCCAGCAGTTTGCTGTTAGCCCACGAGCAGTACTTC
CDR3 protein: CASSLLLAHEQYF

clone size: .
D gene: .
J gene: TRBJ1-2
V gene: TRBV28
CDR3 DNA: TGTGCCAGCAGTTCCCCGGGACCTGGCAACTATGGCTACACCTTC
CDR3 protein: CASSSPGPGNYGYTF

clone size: many
D gene: .
J gene: TRBJ2-7
V gene: TRBV28
CDR3 DNA: TGTGCCAGCAGTTTACTGCCTAGGGAGCAGTACTTC
CDR3 protein: CASSLLPREQYF

clone size: .
D gene: TRBD1
J gene: TRBJ1-2
V gene: TRBV29-1
CDR3 DNA: TGCAGCGTCGCGGACAGGGGCTATGGCTACACCTTC
CDR3 protein: CSVADRGYGYTF

clone size: few
D gene: TRBD2
J gene: TRBJ2-5
V gene: TRBV9
CDR3 DNA: TGTGCCAGCAGCCCAATAGGGAGGGAAGAGACCCAGTACTTC
CDR3 protein: CASSPIGREETQYF

clone size: .
D gene: TRBD2
J gene: TRBJ2-3
V gene: TRBV10-3
CDR3 DNA: TGTGCCATCAGCGAAACAAGCGGGAAAAGCACAGATACGCAGTATTTT
CDR3 protein: CAISETSGKSTDTQYF

clone size: few
D gene: .
J gene: TRBJ1-1
V gene: TRBV27
CDR3 DNA: TGTGCCAGCAGTTTATGGGGGCTGGACACTGAAGCTTTCTTT
CDR3 protein: CASSLWGLDTEAFF

clone size: few
D gene: TRBD2
J gene: TRBJ2-1
V gene: TRBV12-3/TRBV12-4
CDR3 DNA: TGTGCCAGCAGTTTAGGTAGCGGGAGATACAATGAGCAGTTCTTC
CDR3 protein: CASSLGSGRYNEQFF

clone size: few
D gene: .
J gene: TRBJ2-3
V gene: TRBV7-2
CDR3 DNA: TGTGCCAGCAGCTTAGAAGGGGACACAGATACGCAGTATTTT
CDR3 protein: CASSLEGDTDTQYF

clone size: few
D gene: TRBD1
J gene: TRBJ2-3
V gene: TRBV12-3/TRBV12-4
CDR3 DNA: TGTGCCAGCAGCAGACAGGGGGCAGATACGCAGTATTTT
CDR3 protein: CASSRQGADTQYF

clone size: few
D gene: TRBD1
J gene: TRBJ1-6
V gene: TRBV6-5
CDR3 DNA: TGTGCCAGCAGTTACGGGACAGGGGTTTCCCTCCACTTT
CDR3 protein: CASSYGTGVSLHF

clone size: many
D gene: .
J gene: TRBJ1-2
V gene: TRBV6-1
CDR3 DNA: TGTGCCAGCAGTGACCTGAGAGCTAACTATGGCTACACCTTC
CDR3 protein: CASSDLRANYGYTF

clone size: .
D gene: .
J gene: TRBJ2-2
V gene: TRBV3-1
CDR3 DNA: TGTGCCAGCAGCCAAGGGGGCGGCACCGGGGAGCTGTTTTTT
CDR3 protein: CASSQGGGTGELFF

clone size: few
D gene: TRBD2
J gene: TRBJ2-7
V gene: TRBV29-1
CDR3 DNA: TGCAGCGTTGGGGCGGGAGGAGGGTACGAGCAGTACTTC
CDR3 protein: CSVGAGGGYEQYF

clone size: few
D gene: TRBD1
J gene: TRBJ1-3
V gene: TRBV12-3/TRBV12-4
CDR3 DNA: TGTGCCAGCACCCGACAGGGAGGAGAAAACACCATATATTTT
CDR3 protein: CASTRQGGENTIYF

clone size: few
D gene: TRBD1
J gene: TRBJ1-2
V gene: TRBV7-9
CDR3 DNA: TGTGCCAGCAGCGCGCAGGGGGCTTGGGGTAACTATGGCTACACCTTC
CDR3 protein: CASSAQGAWGNYGYTF

clone size: .
D gene: .
J gene: TRBJ1-2
V gene: TRBV20-1
CDR3 DNA: TGCAGTGCTTATGATGGCTACACCTTC
CDR3 protein: CSAYDGYTF

clone size: few
D gene: .
J gene: TRBJ1-4
V gene: TRBV14
CDR3 DNA: TGTGCCAGCAGCCAAGGATCTGGCTTTACTAATGAAAAACTGTTTTTT
CDR3 protein: CASSQGSGFTNEKLFF

clone size: many
D gene: TRBD1
J gene: TRBJ2-7
V gene: TRBV27
CDR3 DNA: TGTGCCAGCAGTCACAGGGGGAGCTCCTACGAGCAGTACTTC
CDR3 protein: CASSHRGSSYEQYF

clone size: many
D gene: TRBD2
J gene: TRBJ2-1
V gene: TRBV29-1
CDR3 DNA: TGCAGCGTAGCTAGCGGGATCTACAATGAGCAGTTCTTC
CDR3 protein: CSVASGIYNEQFF

clone size: few
D gene: TRBD1
J gene: TRBJ2-7
V gene: TRBV12-3/TRBV12-4
CDR3 DNA: TGTGCCAGCAGTTACTCCCCCACAGGGGGCTCCTACGAGCAGTACTTC
CDR3 protein: CASSYSPTGGSYEQYF

clone size: few
D gene: .
J gene: TRBJ2-1
V gene: TRBV29-1
CDR3 DNA: TGCAGCGTTGGAGCCGGGCCCTCCTACAATGAGCAGTTCTTC
CDR3 protein: CSVGAGPSYNEQFF

clone size: few
D gene: .
J gene: TRBJ1-5
V gene: TRBV6-5
CDR3 DNA: TGTGCCAGCAGTTACTCGAGTAGGCATCAGCCCCAGCATTTT
CDR3 protein: CASSYSSRHQPQHF